Here is one T cell receptor beta chain with its context. Its matching antigen is unknown. Regarding time point: baseline, week 1 (first vaccination visit). Documented treatment: pre-vaccination baseline after standard-of-care therapy. The sample comes from a study of a mutant IDH1 vaccine in newly diagnosed glioma. Study-wide background: Every participant had undergone radiotherapy, temozolomide, or both before, and most underwent both.

Study-wide results and caveats: It was about 92% of patients that developed vaccine-induced immune responses. No link was apparently found between pseudoprogression and changes in top peripheral T cell clonotypes.

Trimming cost V 2 bases and J 4 bases, with 18 bases left between them. Germline loops: CDR1 SQVTM, CDR2 ANQGSEA. There are 17 residues in the CDR3. TCRdb's copy holds only in-frame clones and misses some; the assay was immunoSEQ multiplex PCR. The sample holds approximately 54,000 clones; roughly 80% are singletons and the top ten take roughly a fifth. This TCR was sampled from a man aged 18 to 29 with glioma. This specimen consisted of PBMCs, obtained from a glioma patient treated with radiotherapy, temozolomide or both. The chain recombines TRBV29-1 with TRBJ2-6, with D maybe TRBD1 (7 bases). CDR3 sequence: CSVEIATGRLGANVLTF. CDR3 DNA: TGCAGCGTTGAAATCGCGACAGGGAGGTTGGGGGCCAACGTCCTGACTTTC.